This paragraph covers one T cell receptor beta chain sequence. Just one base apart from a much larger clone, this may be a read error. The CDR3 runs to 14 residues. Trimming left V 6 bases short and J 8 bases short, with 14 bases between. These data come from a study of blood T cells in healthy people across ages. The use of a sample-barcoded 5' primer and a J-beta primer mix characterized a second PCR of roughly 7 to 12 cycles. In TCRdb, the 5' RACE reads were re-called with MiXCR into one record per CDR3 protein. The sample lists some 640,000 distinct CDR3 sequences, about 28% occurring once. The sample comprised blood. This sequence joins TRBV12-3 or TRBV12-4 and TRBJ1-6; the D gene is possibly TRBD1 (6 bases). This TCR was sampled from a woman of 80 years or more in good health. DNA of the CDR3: TGTGCCAGCAGGCCCACAGGGAGGGATTCACCCCTCCACTTT. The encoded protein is CASRPTGRDSPLHF.